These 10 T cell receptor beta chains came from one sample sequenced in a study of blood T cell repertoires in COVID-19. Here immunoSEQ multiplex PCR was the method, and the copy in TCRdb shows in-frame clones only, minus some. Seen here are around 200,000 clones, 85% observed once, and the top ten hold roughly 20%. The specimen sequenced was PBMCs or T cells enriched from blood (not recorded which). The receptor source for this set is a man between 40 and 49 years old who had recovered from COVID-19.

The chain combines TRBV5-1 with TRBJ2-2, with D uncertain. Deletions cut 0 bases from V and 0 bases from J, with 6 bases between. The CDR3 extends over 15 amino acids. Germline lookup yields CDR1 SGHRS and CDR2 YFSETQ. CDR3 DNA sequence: TGCGCCAGCAGCTTGGTGGCCACGAACACCGGGGAGCTGTTTTTT. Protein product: CASSLVATNTGELFF. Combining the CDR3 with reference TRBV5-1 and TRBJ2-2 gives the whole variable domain KAGVTQTPRYLIKTRGQQVTLSCSPISGHRSVSWYQQTPGQGLQFLFEYFSETQRNKGNFPGRFSGRQFSNSRSEMNVSTLELGDSALYLCASSLVATNTGELFFGEGSRLTVL.

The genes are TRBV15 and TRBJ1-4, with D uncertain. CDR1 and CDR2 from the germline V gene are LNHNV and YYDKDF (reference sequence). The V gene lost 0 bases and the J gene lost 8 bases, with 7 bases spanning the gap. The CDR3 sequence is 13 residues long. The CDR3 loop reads CATSRDSSEKLFF. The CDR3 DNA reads TGTGCCACCAGCAGAGATTCTAGCGAAAAACTGTTTTTT. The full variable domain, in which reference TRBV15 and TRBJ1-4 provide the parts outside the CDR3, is DAMVIQNPRYQVTQFGKPVTLSCSQTLNHNVMYWYQQKSSQAPKLLFHYYDKDFNNEADTPDNFQSRRPNTSFCFLDIRSPGLGDTAMYLCATSRDSSEKLFFGSGTQLSVL.

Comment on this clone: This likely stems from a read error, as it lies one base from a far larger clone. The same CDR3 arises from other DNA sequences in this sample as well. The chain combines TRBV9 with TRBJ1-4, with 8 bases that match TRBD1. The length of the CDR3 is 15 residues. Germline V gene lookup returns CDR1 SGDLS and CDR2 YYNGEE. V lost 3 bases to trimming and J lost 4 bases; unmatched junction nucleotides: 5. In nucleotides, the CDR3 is TGTGCCAGCAGCGAAACAGGGGGTATTAATGAAAAACTGTTTTTT. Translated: CASSETGGINEKLFF.

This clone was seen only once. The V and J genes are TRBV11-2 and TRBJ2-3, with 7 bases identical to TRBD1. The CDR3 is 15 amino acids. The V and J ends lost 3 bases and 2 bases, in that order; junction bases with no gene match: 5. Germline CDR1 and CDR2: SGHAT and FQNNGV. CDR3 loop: CASSFYGQATDTQYF. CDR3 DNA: TGTGCCAGCAGCTTCTATGGACAGGCCACAGATACGCAGTATTTT. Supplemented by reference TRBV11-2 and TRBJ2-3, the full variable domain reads EAGVAQSPRYKIIEKRQSVAFWCNPISGHATLYWYQQILGQGPKLLIQFQNNGVVDDSQLPKDRFSAERLKGVDSTLKIQPAKLEDSAVYLCASSFYGQATDTQYFGPGTRLTVL.

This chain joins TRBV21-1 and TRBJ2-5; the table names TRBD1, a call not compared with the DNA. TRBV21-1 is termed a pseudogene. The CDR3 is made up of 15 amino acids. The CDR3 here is CASSKLGRGVETQYF. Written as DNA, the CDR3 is TGTGCCAGCAGCAAACTTGGCAGGGGCGTGGAGACCCAGTACTTC.

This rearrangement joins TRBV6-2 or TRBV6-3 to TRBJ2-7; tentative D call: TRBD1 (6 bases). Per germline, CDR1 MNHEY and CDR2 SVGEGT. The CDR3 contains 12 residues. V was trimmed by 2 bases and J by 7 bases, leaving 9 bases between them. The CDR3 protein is CASSYGQTEQYF. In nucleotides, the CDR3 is TGTGCCAGCAGTTACGGACAGACAGAGCAGTACTTC.

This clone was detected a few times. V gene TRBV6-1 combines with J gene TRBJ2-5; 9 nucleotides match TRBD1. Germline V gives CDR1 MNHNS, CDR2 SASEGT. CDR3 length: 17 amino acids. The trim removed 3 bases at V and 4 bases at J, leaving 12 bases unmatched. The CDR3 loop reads CASSEDLGQGYGETQYF. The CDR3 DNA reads TGTGCCAGCAGTGAGGATCTGGGACAGGGTTATGGAGAGACCCAGTACTTC.

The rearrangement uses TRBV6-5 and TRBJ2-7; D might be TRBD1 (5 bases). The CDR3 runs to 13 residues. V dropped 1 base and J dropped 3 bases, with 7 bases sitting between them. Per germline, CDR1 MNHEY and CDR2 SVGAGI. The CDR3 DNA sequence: TGTGCCAGCAGTTACTTCAGGGACTACGAGCAGTACTTC. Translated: CASSYFRDYEQYF.

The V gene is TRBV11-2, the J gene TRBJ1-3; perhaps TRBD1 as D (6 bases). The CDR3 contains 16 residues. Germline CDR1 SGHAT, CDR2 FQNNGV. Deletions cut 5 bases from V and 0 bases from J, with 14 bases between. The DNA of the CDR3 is TGTGCCAGCAGCCATCAAACAGGGACCTCTGGAAACACCATATATTTT. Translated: CASSHQTGTSGNTIYF.

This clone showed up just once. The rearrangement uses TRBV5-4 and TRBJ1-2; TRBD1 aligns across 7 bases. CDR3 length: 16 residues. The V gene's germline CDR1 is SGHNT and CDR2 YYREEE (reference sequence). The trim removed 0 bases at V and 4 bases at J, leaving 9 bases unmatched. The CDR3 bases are TGTGCCAGCAGCTTGGTCCGGGACAGAGATTCCTATGGCTACACCTTC. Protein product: CASSLVRDRDSYGYTF.